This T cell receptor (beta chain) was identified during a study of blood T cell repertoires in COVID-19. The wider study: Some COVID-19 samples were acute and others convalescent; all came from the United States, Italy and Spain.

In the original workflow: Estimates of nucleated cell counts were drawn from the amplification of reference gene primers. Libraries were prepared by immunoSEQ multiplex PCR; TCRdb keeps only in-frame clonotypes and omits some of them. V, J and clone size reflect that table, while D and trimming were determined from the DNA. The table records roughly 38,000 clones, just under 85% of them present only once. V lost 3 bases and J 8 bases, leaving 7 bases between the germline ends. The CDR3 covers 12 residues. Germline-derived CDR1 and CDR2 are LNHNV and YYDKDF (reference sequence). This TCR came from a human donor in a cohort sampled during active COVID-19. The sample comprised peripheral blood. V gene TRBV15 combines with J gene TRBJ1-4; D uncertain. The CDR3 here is CATSRKEEKLFF. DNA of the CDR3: TGTGCCACCAGCAGGAAGGAGGAAAAACTGTTTTTT.